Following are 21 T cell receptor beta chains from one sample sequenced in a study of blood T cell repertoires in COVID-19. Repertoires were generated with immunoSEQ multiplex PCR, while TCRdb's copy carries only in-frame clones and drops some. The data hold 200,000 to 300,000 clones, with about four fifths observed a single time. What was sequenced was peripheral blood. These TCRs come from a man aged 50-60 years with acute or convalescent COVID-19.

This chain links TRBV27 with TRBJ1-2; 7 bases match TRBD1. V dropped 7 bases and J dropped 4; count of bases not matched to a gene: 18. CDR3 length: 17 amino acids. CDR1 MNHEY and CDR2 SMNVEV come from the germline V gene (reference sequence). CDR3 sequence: CASTFYPPGQPIYGYTF. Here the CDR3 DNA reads TGTGCCAGCACCTTCTATCCTCCGGGACAGCCAATCTATGGCTACACCTTC.

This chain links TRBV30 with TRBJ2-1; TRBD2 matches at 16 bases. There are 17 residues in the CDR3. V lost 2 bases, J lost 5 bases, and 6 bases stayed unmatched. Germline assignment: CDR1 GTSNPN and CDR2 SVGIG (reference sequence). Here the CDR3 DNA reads TGTGCCTGGAGTCACGGGGGACTAGCGGGAGGGAACAATGAGCAGTTCTTC. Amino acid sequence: CAWSHGGLAGGNNEQFF.

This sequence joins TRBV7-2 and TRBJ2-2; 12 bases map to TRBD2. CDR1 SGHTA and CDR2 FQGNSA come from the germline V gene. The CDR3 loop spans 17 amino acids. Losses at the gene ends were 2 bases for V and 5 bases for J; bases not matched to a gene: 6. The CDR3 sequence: CASSLRLAGGRTGELFF. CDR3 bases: TGTGCCAGCAGCTTACGCCTAGCGGGGGGGCGAACCGGGGAGCTGTTTTTT.

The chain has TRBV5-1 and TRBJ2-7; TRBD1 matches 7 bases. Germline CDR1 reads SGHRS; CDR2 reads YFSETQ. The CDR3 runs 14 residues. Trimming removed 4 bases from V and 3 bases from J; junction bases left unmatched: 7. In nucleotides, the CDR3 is TGCGCCAGCAGCCCCCAGGGGGTGAACTACGAGCAGTACTTC. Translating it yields CASSPQGVNYEQYF.

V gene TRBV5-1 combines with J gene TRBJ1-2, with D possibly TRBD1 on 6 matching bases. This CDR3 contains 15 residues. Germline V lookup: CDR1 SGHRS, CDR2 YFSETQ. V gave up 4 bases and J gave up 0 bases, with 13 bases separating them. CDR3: CASSIGQNSNYGYTF. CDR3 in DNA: TGCGCCAGCAGCATTGGACAGAACTCTAACTATGGCTACACCTTC. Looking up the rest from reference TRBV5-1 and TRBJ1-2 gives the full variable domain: KAGVTQTPRYLIKTRGQQVTLSCSPISGHRSVSWYQQTPGQGLQFLFEYFSETQRNKGNFPGRFSGRQFSNSRSEMNVSTLELGDSALYLCASSIGQNSNYGYTFGSGTRLTVV.

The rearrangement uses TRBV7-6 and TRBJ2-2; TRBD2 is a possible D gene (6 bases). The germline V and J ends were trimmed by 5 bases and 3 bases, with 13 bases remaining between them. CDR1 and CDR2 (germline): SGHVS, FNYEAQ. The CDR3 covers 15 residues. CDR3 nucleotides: TGTGCCAGCAGCCCCCCCTGGGGGGACACCGGGGAGCTGTTTTTT. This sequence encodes CASSPPWGDTGELFF.

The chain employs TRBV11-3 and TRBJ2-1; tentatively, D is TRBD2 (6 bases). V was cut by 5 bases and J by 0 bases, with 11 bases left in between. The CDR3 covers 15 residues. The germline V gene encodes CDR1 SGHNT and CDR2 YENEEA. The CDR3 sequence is CASSLDYLSYNEQFF. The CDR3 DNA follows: TGTGCCAGCAGCCTGGACTACCTCTCCTACAATGAGCAGTTCTTC.

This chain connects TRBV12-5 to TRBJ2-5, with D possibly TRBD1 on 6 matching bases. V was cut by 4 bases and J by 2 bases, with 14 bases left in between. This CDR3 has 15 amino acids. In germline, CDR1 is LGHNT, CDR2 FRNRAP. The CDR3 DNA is TGTGCTAGTGGTTCCGCGCGGACAGCTCAAGAGACCCAGTACTTC. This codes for CASGSARTAQETQYF.

In nucleotides, the CDR3 is TGTGCCACCAGCAGGGAAACAGGGGCCAGTTCACCCCTCCACTTT. Translating gives CATSRETGASSPLHF. The J gene is TRBJ1-6, the V gene TRBV15, with 7 positions matching TRBD1. J gave up 9 bases and V 3 bases, and 8 bases lay outside the gene matches. Germline V lookup: CDR1 LNHNV, CDR2 YYDKDF (reference sequence). This CDR3 is built from 15 residues. The variable domain in full, completed from reference TRBV15 and TRBJ1-6, reads DAMVIQNPRYQVTQFGKPVTLSCSQTLNHNVMYWYQQKSSQAPKLLFHYYDKDFNNEADTPDNFQSRRPNTSFCFLDIRSPGLGDTAMYLCATSRETGASSPLHFGNGTRLTVT.

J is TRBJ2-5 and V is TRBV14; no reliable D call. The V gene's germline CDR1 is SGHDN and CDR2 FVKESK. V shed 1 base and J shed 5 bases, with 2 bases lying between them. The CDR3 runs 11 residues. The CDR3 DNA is TGTGCCAGCAGCCAAGCGGAGACCCAGTACTTC. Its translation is CASSQAETQYF.

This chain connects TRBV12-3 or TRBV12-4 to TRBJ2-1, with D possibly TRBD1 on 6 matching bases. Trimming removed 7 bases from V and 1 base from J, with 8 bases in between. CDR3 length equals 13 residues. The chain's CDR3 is CASNRGSYNEQFF. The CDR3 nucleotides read TGTGCCAGCAATAGGGGGTCCTACAATGAGCAGTTCTTC.

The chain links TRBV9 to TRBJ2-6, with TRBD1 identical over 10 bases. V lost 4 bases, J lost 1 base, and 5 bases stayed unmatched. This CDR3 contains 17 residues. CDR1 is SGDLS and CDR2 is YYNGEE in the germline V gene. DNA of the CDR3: TGTGCCAGCAGCCCGACAGGGGGCGGTTCTGGGGCCAACGTCCTGACTTTC. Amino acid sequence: CASSPTGGGSGANVLTF.

CDR3 amino acids: CAWSWGLAGDEQFF. The CDR3 DNA reads TGTGCCTGGAGTTGGGGCCTAGCGGGAGACGAGCAGTTCTTC. The chain is built from TRBV30 and TRBJ2-1; 10 bases fit TRBD2. Losses at the gene ends were 2 bases for V and 10 bases for J; bases not matched to a gene: 8. The germline gives CDR1 GTSNPN, CDR2 SVGIG (reference sequence). The CDR3 runs to 14 residues.

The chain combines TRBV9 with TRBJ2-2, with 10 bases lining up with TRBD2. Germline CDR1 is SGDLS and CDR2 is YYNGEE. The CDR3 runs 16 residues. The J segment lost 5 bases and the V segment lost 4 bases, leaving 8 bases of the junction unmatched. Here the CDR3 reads CASSPSGRGGTGELFF. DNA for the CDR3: TGTGCCAGCAGCCCGAGCGGGAGGGGAGGTACCGGGGAGCTGTTTTTT.

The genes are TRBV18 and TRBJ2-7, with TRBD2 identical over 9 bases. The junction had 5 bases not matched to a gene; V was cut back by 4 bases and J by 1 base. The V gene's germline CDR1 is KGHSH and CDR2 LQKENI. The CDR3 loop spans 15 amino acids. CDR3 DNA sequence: TGTGCCAGCTCACTACCGACTAGCGGTTCCTACGAGCAGTACTTC. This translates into CASSLPTSGSYEQYF.

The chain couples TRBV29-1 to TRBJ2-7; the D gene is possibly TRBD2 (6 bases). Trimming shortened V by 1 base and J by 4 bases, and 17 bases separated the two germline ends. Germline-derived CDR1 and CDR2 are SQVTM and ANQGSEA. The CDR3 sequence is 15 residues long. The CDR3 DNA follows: TGCAGCGTTGAAGCCCCACGCGGGGTATATTACGAGCAGTACTTC. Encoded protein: CSVEAPRGVYYEQYF.

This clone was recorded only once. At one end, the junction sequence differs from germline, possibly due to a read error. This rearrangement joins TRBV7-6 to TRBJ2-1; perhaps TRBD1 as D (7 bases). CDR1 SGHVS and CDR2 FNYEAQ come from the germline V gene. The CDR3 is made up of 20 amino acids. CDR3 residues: CASCFLGSGGRDSSYNEQFF. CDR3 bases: TGTGCCAGCTGCTTTTTAGGGTCAGGGGGGCGGGATAGCTCCTACAATGAGCAGTTCTTC.

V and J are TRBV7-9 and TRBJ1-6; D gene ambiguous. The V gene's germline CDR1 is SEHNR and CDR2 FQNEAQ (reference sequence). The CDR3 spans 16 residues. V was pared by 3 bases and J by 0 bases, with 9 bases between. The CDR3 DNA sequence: TGTGCCAGCAGCTTCGACGCTAGCTCCTATAATTCACCCCTCCACTTT. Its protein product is CASSFDASSYNSPLHF. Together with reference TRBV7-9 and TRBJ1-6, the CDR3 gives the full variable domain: DTGVSQNPRHKITKRGQNVTFRCDPISEHNRLYWYRQTLGQGPEFLTYFQNEAQLEKSRLLSDRFSAERPKGSFSTLEIQRTEQGDSAMYLCASSFDASSYNSPLHFGNGTRLTVT.

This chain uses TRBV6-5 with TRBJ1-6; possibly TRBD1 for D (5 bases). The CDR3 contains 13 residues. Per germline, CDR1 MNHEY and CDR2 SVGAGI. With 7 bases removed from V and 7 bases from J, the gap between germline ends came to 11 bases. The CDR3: CASNRKNNSPLHF. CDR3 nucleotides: TGTGCCAGCAACAGGAAGAACAATTCACCCCTCCACTTT.

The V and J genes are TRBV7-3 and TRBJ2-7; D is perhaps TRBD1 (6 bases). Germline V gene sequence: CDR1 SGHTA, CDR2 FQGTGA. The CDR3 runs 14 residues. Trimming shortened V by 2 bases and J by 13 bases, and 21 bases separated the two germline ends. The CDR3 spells CASSLLPNLDRSYF. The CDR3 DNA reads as TGTGCCAGCAGCTTACTCCCCAACCTAGACAGGTCTTACTTC.

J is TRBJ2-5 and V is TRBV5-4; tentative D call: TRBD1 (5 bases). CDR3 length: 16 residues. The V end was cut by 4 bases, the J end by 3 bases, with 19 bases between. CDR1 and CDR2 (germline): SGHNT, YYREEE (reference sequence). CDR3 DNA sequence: TGTGCCAGCAGCCCACAGGACATAAGGGTCGAAGAGACCCAGTACTTC. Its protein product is CASSPQDIRVEETQYF.